This T cell receptor (beta chain) was recovered during a study of T cells in Graves' hyperthyroidism and ophthalmopathy. Whole-study context: At the time of initial diagnosis and before any treatment, peripheral blood was collected. General study findings and limits: Ophthalmopathy, which appeared later, was predicted by the model a median approximately 6 months before onset. The majority of expanded thyroid clonotypes above 0.001 also appeared in blood.

The sample holds many counts of this clonotype. Its antigen remains unidentified. Each ophthalmopathy patient scored at least 3 on the Clinical Activity Score and at least 4 on NOSPECS grade, with duration under 3 months. The CDR3 has 18 amino acids. The V gene's germline CDR1 is GTSNPN and CDR2 SVGIG (reference sequence). The J segment lost 3 bases and the V segment lost 5 bases, leaving 16 bases of the junction unmatched. The investigators amplified TCR beta CDR3 regions from RNA transcripts. Initially, a first-round RT-PCR of the TCR CDR3 employed the HTBI primer set. TCRdb called the multiplex PCR reads again in MiXCR, with one record for every CDR3 protein. The sample shows about 600,000 distinct CDR3 sequences, 14% of them seen only once.

The sequenced material came from blood. The receptor's source is a woman younger than 30 with Graves' ophthalmopathy. The gene calls are TRBV30 and TRBJ2-4, with 10 bases that match TRBD2. The CDR3 reads CAWPGGPGTSEYKNIQYF. CDR3 bases: TGTGCCTGGCCGGGGGGGCCTGGGACTAGCGAATACAAAAACATTCAGTACTTC. Supplemented by reference TRBV30 and TRBJ2-4, the full variable domain reads SQTIHQWPATLVQPVGSPLSLECTVEGTSNPNLYWYRQAAGRGLQLLFYSVGIGQISSEVPQNLSASRPQDRQFILSSKKLLLSDSGFYLCAWPGGPGTSEYKNIQYFGAGTRLSVL.